This T cell receptor (beta chain) is from a study of control samples from healthy donors and cancer patients. The ends were cut back, 7 bases at V and 4 bases at J, with 14 bases in the middle. The CDR3 is made up of 14 amino acids. Germline V gene sequence: CDR1 MDHEN, CDR2 SYDVKM. Libraries were prepared by immunoSEQ multiplex PCR; TCRdb keeps only in-frame clonotypes and omits some of them. The table lists 95,000 to 130,000 clones, over 90% of them singletons. The receptor comes from a man aged 25-45 years in good health. Sequencing was carried out using blood. The chain carries TRBV28 and TRBJ1-5, with a weak D call TRBD1 (5 bases). CDR3 residues: CASTEYGTNQPQHF. The CDR3 DNA follows: TGTGCCAGCACCGAGTACGGGACGAATCAGCCCCAGCATTTT.